This T cell receptor (beta chain) was sequenced during a study of blood T cell repertoires in COVID-19. For the study at large: There were acute and convalescent COVID-19 samples, and they came from the United States, Italy and Spain. PBMCs, B-cell-depleted T cells, or T cells provided the cDNA or gDNA that made up the material.

The assay was immunoSEQ multiplex PCR, and TCRdb's table has in-frame clones only and misses some. The data show approximately 260,000 clones, 80% to 90% seen once. The source of this sequence is a woman between 65 and 79 years old with acute or convalescent COVID-19. Sequencing was performed on peripheral blood.

The DNA for the CDR3 is TGTGCCAGCGGTGGACAGGGGAGTGACTATGGCTACACCTTC. It encodes CASGGQGSDYGYTF. The rearrangement uses TRBV7-2 and TRBJ1-2, with 9 nucleotides matching TRBD1. Unmatched junction bases numbered 7, after V lost 8 bases and J lost 3 bases. The CDR3 covers 14 residues. Germline V gene lookup returns CDR1 SGHTA and CDR2 FQGNSA.